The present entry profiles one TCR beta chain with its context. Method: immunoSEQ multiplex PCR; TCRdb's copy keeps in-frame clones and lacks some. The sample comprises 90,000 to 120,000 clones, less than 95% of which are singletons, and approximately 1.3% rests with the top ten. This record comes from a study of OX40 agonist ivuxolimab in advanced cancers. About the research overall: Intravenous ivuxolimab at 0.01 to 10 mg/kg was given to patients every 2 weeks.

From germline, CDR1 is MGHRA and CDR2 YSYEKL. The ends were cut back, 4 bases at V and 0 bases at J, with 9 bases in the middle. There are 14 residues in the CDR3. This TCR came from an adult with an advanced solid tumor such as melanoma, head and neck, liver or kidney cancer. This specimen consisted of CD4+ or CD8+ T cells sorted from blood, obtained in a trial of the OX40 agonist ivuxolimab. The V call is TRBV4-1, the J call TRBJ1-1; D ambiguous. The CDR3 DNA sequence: TGCGCCAGCAGCCCCGATGTGGTGAACACTGAAGCTTTCTTT. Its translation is CASSPDVVNTEAFF.